This entry lists 27 T cell receptor beta chains sequenced from one sample in a study of T cells in localized non-small cell lung cancer. The repertoire was sequenced with immunoSEQ multiplex PCR; TCRdb's copy has only in-frame clones and lacks some. The sample records about 1,900 clones, under 30% being singletons. Sequences were derived from normal lung tissue next to the tumor, sampled before any cancer treatment. These receptor sequences come from a woman aged 35-70 years with stage II lung adenocarcinoma.

This clone was detected only a few times. The chain carries TRBV6-8 and TRBJ2-5; TRBD2 aligns across 7 bases. J gave up 0 bases and V 2 bases, and 6 bases lay outside the gene matches. There are 16 residues in the CDR3. Germline CDR1 reads MNHGY; CDR2 reads SAAAGT. DNA of the CDR3: TGTGCCAGCAGTTACCCGCGGGGGACCAACCAAGAGACCCAGTACTTC. This sequence encodes CASSYPRGTNQETQYF.

The chain links TRBV18 to TRBJ2-3, with 11 bases lining up with TRBD2. Germline loops: CDR1 KGHSH, CDR2 LQKENI. The CDR3 covers 16 residues. V was clipped by 6 bases and J by 10 bases; unmatched bases: 15. DNA of the CDR3: TGTGCCAGCTCGGACCGACTAGCGGGACCCATCGAGGCGCAGTATTTT. Its protein product is CASSDRLAGPIEAQYF.

This clone came up a few times. The rearrangement joins TRBV11-3 to TRBJ1-5; no definite D call. The CDR3 spans 16 residues. Germline V gives CDR1 SGHNT, CDR2 YENEEA. V was pared by 4 bases and J by 0 bases, with 13 bases between. The CDR3 loop is CASSSWAENSNQPQHF. DNA for the CDR3: TGTGCCAGCAGCTCGTGGGCCGAAAATAGCAATCAGCCCCAGCATTTT. The full variable domain, its missing parts supplied by reference TRBV11-3 and TRBJ1-5, is EAGVVQSPRYKIIEKKQPVAFWCNPISGHNTLYWYLQNLGQGPELLIRYENEEAVDDSQLPKDRFSAERLKGVDSTLKIQPAELGDSAVYLCASSSWAENSNQPQHFGDGTRLSIL.

By frequency in the sample, this clone is medium-sized. The chain couples TRBV11-3 to TRBJ1-1, with TRBD1 as a possible D gene (5 bases). Per germline, CDR1 SGHNT and CDR2 YENEEA. CDR3 length equals 15 residues. V was shortened by 5 bases and J by 2 bases, with 15 bases between the two germline ends. The CDR3 nucleotides are TGTGCCAGCAGCCTCCGGGGGAGTTTCAACACTGAAGCTTTCTTT. It encodes CASSLRGSFNTEAFF.

V and J are TRBV28 and TRBJ1-4; no reliable D call. The V gene lost 2 bases and the J gene lost 4 bases, with 14 bases spanning the gap. The CDR3 consists of 16 residues. Germline CDR1 and CDR2: MDHEN and SYDVKM. This CDR3 reads CASSLPRRADNEKLFF. DNA of the CDR3: TGTGCCAGCAGTTTACCTCGACGGGCAGATAATGAAAAACTGTTTTTT.

The chain uses TRBV19 and TRBJ1-1; D call uncertain. Germline V gives CDR1 LNHDA, CDR2 SQIVND (reference sequence). V was shortened by 4 bases and J by 2 bases, with 14 bases between the two germline ends. CDR3 length equals 15 residues. CDR3 in amino acids: CASSTVPADNTEAFF. The CDR3 DNA follows: TGTGCCAGTAGTACTGTTCCGGCAGATAACACTGAAGCTTTCTTT.

This clone is classed as medium-sized. This chain uses TRBV9 with TRBJ2-4; 7 bases fit TRBD2. Germline CDR1 SGDLS, CDR2 YYNGEE. The CDR3 covers 14 residues. V lost 5 bases to trimming and J lost 7 bases; unmatched junction nucleotides: 9. CDR3 coding DNA: TGTGCCAGCAGTGATACGCGGGGGTTCAACATTCAGTACTTC. Protein: CASSDTRGFNIQYF.

This clone was detected only a few times. V is TRBV9 and J is TRBJ1-1; weak D call: TRBD1 (5 bases). V dropped 2 bases and J dropped 0 bases, with 14 bases sitting between them. The germline CDR1 and CDR2 sequences are SGDLS and YYNGEE. The CDR3 sequence is 16 residues long. CDR3 region: CASSVRVDSLNTEAFF. The CDR3 DNA reads as TGTGCCAGCAGCGTGAGGGTTGACAGTTTGAACACTGAAGCTTTCTTT.

The chain combines TRBV5-1 with TRBJ2-2; D may match TRBD1 or TRBD2 (5 bases each). From germline, CDR1 is SGHRS and CDR2 YFSETQ. The CDR3 is 15 residues long. Deletions cut 4 bases from V and 5 bases from J, with 15 bases between. The CDR3 coding sequence is TGCGCCAGCAGCCCCACTAGTGGGGGAACCGGGGAGCTGTTTTTT. The encoded protein is CASSPTSGGTGELFF.

This chain links TRBV11-3 with TRBJ1-2, with D maybe TRBD1 (6 bases). This CDR3 has 18 residues. Between the trimmed V and J ends, which lost 3 bases and 2 bases, there was a span of 22 bases. Germline CDR1 reads SGHNT; CDR2 reads YENEEA. CDR3 sequence: CASSFEPGHLQPNYGYTF. The CDR3 DNA reads TGTGCCAGCAGCTTTGAACCGGGACACCTACAACCAAACTATGGCTACACCTTC. Full variable domain (rest looked up from reference TRBV11-3 and TRBJ1-2): EAGVVQSPRYKIIEKKQPVAFWCNPISGHNTLYWYLQNLGQGPELLIRYENEEAVDDSQLPKDRFSAERLKGVDSTLKIQPAELGDSAVYLCASSFEPGHLQPNYGYTFGSGTRLTVV.

This clone was counted only a few times. The chain links TRBV6-8 to TRBJ2-1; 9 nucleotides line up with TRBD2. CDR3 length: 15 residues. Germline V lookup: CDR1 MNHGY, CDR2 SAAAGT. Trimming took 5 bases from V and 2 from J; bases not matched to a gene: 4. In nucleotides, the CDR3 is TGTGCCAGCAGTGACGGCGGGAGGGCCTACAATGAGCAGTTCTTC. Its translation: CASSDGGRAYNEQFF.

V is TRBV28 and J is TRBJ1-5; 11 bases fit TRBD1. J lost 3 bases, V lost 3 bases, and 4 bases had no gene match. Germline-derived CDR1 and CDR2 are MDHEN and SYDVKM. The CDR3 loop spans 16 amino acids. The CDR3 is CASSFGTGGFNQPQHF. The DNA of the CDR3 is TGTGCCAGCAGTTTTGGGACAGGGGGGTTCAATCAGCCCCAGCATTTT.

This clone occurred once. The V call is TRBV19, the J call TRBJ1-1, with 10 bases matching TRBD1. Germline V gene data show CDR1 as LNHDA and CDR2 as SQIVND (reference sequence). The ends lost 9 bases at V and 1 base at J; junction bases unmatched: 5. This CDR3 has 14 amino acids. This CDR3 is CASPRTGGNTEAFF. The CDR3 DNA is TGTGCCAGCCCCAGGACAGGGGGGAACACTGAAGCTTTCTTT.

This CDR3 reads CSGGGDKGSYEQYF. Written as DNA, the CDR3 is TGCAGCGGAGGGGGGGACAAGGGCTCCTACGAGCAGTACTTC. This chain joins TRBV29-1 and TRBJ2-7; weak D call: TRBD2 (7 bases). V lost 7 bases, J lost 0 bases, and 16 bases lay in between. In germline, CDR1 is SQVTM, CDR2 ANQGSEA. The CDR3 sequence is 14 residues long.

The gene calls are TRBV28 and TRBJ1-5; D remains unclear. V was pared by 6 bases and J by 3 bases, with 9 bases between. The length of the CDR3 is 13 residues. Germline V gene sequence: CDR1 MDHEN, CDR2 SYDVKM. Here the CDR3 reads CASRLNLNQPQHF. The CDR3 nucleotides are TGTGCCAGCAGGCTGAATCTCAATCAGCCCCAGCATTTT.

In this sample, this clone turned up once. The chain links TRBV18 to TRBJ2-2, with TRBD2 as a possible D gene (5 bases). The CDR3 covers 16 residues. Germline V lookup: CDR1 KGHSH, CDR2 LQKENI. The V and J ends lost 2 bases and 5 bases respectively, with 15 bases between them. The chain's CDR3 is CASSPNQKRGTGELFF. In DNA form, the CDR3 reads TGTGCCAGCTCACCAAACCAGAAGCGAGGGACCGGGGAGCTGTTTTTT. The full variable domain, its missing parts supplied by reference TRBV18 and TRBJ2-2, is NAGVMQNPRHLVRRRGQEARLRCSPMKGHSHVYWYRQLPEEGLKFMVYLQKENIIDESGMPKERFSAEFPKEGPSILRIQQVVRGDSAAYFCASSPNQKRGTGELFFGEGSRLTVL.

This clone was seen a few times. This chain joins TRBV6-8 and TRBJ2-7; D assignment may be TRBD1 or TRBD2 (5 bases each). This CDR3 spans 12 amino acids. The V end was cut by 9 bases, the J end by 3 bases, with 12 bases between. Germline CDR1 is MNHGY and CDR2 is SAAAGT. CDR3 nucleotides: TGTGCCAGTCGGGATCAGGGCTACGAGCAGTACTTC. Translating gives CASRDQGYEQYF.

There are a few counts of this clone. This chain links TRBV9 with TRBJ2-3, with 8 nucleotides matching TRBD1. Per germline, CDR1 SGDLS and CDR2 YYNGEE. The CDR3 sequence is 15 residues long. V lost 6 bases, J lost 6 bases, and 12 bases stayed unmatched. Here the CDR3 DNA reads TGTGCCAGCAACAGACAGGGGCCCGGTTTTGATACGCAGTATTTT. It is translated as CASNRQGPGFDTQYF.

This clone was counted a few times. This chain links TRBV9 with TRBJ2-2; no clear D. The V end lost 1 base, the J end lost 0 bases, and 7 bases lay between the germline ends. The CDR3 is 15 residues long. Germline V CDR1 and CDR2: SGDLS, YYNGEE. CDR3 nucleotides: TGTGCCAGCAGCGTATATGGCGCGAACACCGGGGAGCTGTTTTTT. Its protein is CASSVYGANTGELFF. The entire variable domain, with the rest obtained from reference TRBV9 and TRBJ2-2, is as follows: DSGVTQTPKHLITATGQRVTLRCSPRSGDLSVYWYQQSLDQGLQFLIQYYNGEERAKGNILERFSAQQFPDLHSELNLSSLELGDSALYFCASSVYGANTGELFFGEGSRLTVL.

This clone appeared a few times. This rearrangement joins TRBV6-8 to TRBJ1-5; 9 bases agree with TRBD1. Germline trimming cut 7 bases from V and 2 bases from J; bases unmatched to any gene: 9. This CDR3 region has 16 residues. Germline V gene data show CDR1 as MNHGY and CDR2 as SAAAGT. This chain's CDR3 is CASNLDRGYGNQPQHF. CDR3 DNA sequence: TGTGCCAGCAATTTGGACAGGGGCTACGGCAATCAGCCCCAGCATTTT.

The V and J genes are TRBV29-1 and TRBJ2-3, with a weak D call TRBD2 (6 bases). V lost 7 bases to trimming and J lost 0 bases, with 20 bases between them. The germline V gene encodes CDR1 SQVTM and CDR2 ANQGSEA. The CDR3 extends over 16 amino acids. The DNA of the CDR3 is TGCAGCGCACCGAGGCAGGCGGGGTCTAGCACAGATACGCAGTATTTT. The encoded protein is CSAPRQAGSSTDTQYF.

This chain's CDR3 is CASSSNLQRPQNIQYF. The CDR3 region has the DNA TGTGCCAGCAGTTCTAACCTACAGAGACCCCAAAACATTCAGTACTTC. This rearrangement joins TRBV28 to TRBJ2-4; no clear D gene. The CDR3 loop spans 16 amino acids. Per germline, CDR1 MDHEN and CDR2 SYDVKM. V dropped 4 bases and J dropped 5 bases, with 18 bases sitting between them.

This clone rates as large. The rearrangement links TRBV11-3 to TRBJ2-3; 11 bases are a match to TRBD2. The CDR3 extends over 16 amino acids. Trimming at V came to 5 bases and at J to 2 bases, leaving 6 bases not matched to a gene. The germline V gene encodes CDR1 SGHNT and CDR2 YENEEA. DNA for the CDR3: TGTGCCAGCAGCCGGGGGACTAGCGGATCCACAGATACGCAGTATTTT. Its protein product is CASSRGTSGSTDTQYF.

CDR3: CASSPGTGTYEQYF. The CDR3 nucleotides are TGTGCCAGCTCCCCCGGGACAGGTACCTACGAGCAGTACTTC. J is TRBJ2-7 and V is TRBV18; the match to TRBD1 covers 8 bases. The CDR3 is 14 amino acids. Trimming cost V 6 bases and J 2 bases; bases outside gene matches: 6. Germline CDR1 reads KGHSH; CDR2 reads LQKENI.

This clone is medium-sized in the sample. V gene TRBV11-3 combines with J gene TRBJ2-3, with D unclear. Germline lookup yields CDR1 SGHNT and CDR2 YENEEA. This CDR3 contains 15 residues. V lost 0 bases, J lost 5 bases, and 12 bases lay in between. CDR3 DNA: TGTGCCAGCAGCTTAGACCTCCTGTCCGGAGATACGCAGTATTTT. This codes for CASSLDLLSGDTQYF.

This clone has just a few counts. The genes are TRBV11-3 and TRBJ2-3, with 7 bases that match TRBD2. The trim removed 5 bases at V and 7 bases at J, leaving 12 bases unmatched. CDR3 length: 15 amino acids. The germline V gene encodes CDR1 SGHNT and CDR2 YENEEA. DNA for the CDR3: TGTGCCAGCAGCCAAGTTTCGGGAGGAACTAATACGCAGTATTTT. It specifies CASSQVSGGTNTQYF.

This clone counts as large (0.1 to 1%). The CDR3 nucleotides read TGTGCCAGCAGCCATGGGGGCCTGAACACTGAAGCTTTCTTT. This translates into CASSHGGLNTEAFF. The chain couples TRBV16 to TRBJ1-1, with a weak D call TRBD1 (6 bases). This CDR3 has 14 residues. Germline assignment: CDR1 KGHSY and CDR2 FQNENV. Trimming pared 3 bases from V and 0 bases from J, leaving 8 bases between.